The rows below give T cell receptor beta chains drawn from one sample of a study of early stage breast cancer tumors. Clones were sequenced by immunoSEQ multiplex PCR, and TCRdb holds only the in-frame ones, with some missing. The sample consists of over 20,000 clones, 65% to 75% of them appearing once. Sequenced sample: breast tumor tissue. The receptors shown here come from a person in their 60s with breast cancer. Both conserved end residues are part of each CDR3. The D gene is left open where the match is weak. Rows may omit the clone size; those that give it use once, few, many or a size class.

CDR3 protein	CDR3 DNA	V gene	clone size	D gene	J gene
CASGLPPADTQYF	TGTGCTAGTGGTTTGCCACCAGCAGATACGCAGTATTTT	TRBV12-5	NA	NA	TRBJ2-3
CASMAGGGRETQYF	TGTGCCAGCATGGCGGGTGGCGGGAGGGAGACCCAGTACTTC	TRBV5-4	NA	TRBD2	TRBJ2-5
CASSYLGLAGETQYF	TGCGCCAGCAGCTACTTGGGACTAGCAGGAGAGACCCAGTACTTC	TRBV5-1	few	TRBD2	TRBJ2-5
CASSLGGGRSNQPQHF	TGTGCCAGCAGCTTAGGAGGGGGCCGGAGCAATCAGCCCCAGCATTTT	TRBV13	once	TRBD1	TRBJ1-5
CASKIVGPGETQYF	TGCGCCAGCAAGATCGTGGGCCCCGGAGAGACCCAGTACTTC	TRBV5-1	NA	NA	TRBJ2-5
CASKRDRGNEKLFF	TGTGCCAGCAAGCGCGACAGGGGGAACGAAAAACTGTTTTTT	TRBV6-1	NA	TRBD1	TRBJ1-4
CASSSQGAGQETQYF	TGTGCCAGCAGTTCCCAGGGGGCCGGCCAAGAGACCCAGTACTTC	TRBV27	NA	TRBD1	TRBJ2-5
CASSQTGYNEQFF	TGTGCCAGCAGCCAAACAGGGTACAATGAGCAGTTCTTC	TRBV11-2	NA	NA	TRBJ2-1
CAWSPGQGSYEQYF	TGTGCCTGGAGTCCGGGACAGGGTTCGTACGAGCAGTACTTC	TRBV30	NA	TRBD1	TRBJ2-7
CASSFTGGRETQYF	TGCGCCAGCAGCTTTACGGGGGGCCGAGAGACCCAGTACTTC	TRBV5-1	NA	NA	TRBJ2-5
CASSPDFNTEAFF	TGTGCCAGCAGTCCAGATTTTAACACTGAAGCTTTCTTT	TRBV28	few	NA	TRBJ1-1
CASRRWGSAGVVNEQYF	TGTGCCAGCAGAAGGTGGGGCTCGGCAGGGGTCGTAAACGAGCAGTACTTC	TRBV11-2	NA	NA	TRBJ2-7
CASSWGQGALNYGYTF	TGTGCCAGCAGCTGGGGACAGGGCGCCCTTAACTATGGCTACACCTTC	TRBV11-3	NA	TRBD1	TRBJ1-2
CASRMSDRDRTNSYEQYF	TGCGCCAGCAGAATGAGCGACCGGGACAGGACAAATTCCTACGAGCAGTACTTC	TRBV4-3	NA	TRBD1	TRBJ2-7
CASSQHPGLAGPDTQYF	TGTGCCAGCAGCCAACATCCGGGACTAGCGGGACCAGATACGCAGTATTTT	TRBV5-4	once	TRBD2	TRBJ2-3
CASSQDRQGAVGEQFF	TGCGCCAGCAGCCAAGATCGACAGGGGGCTGTGGGTGAGCAGTTCTTC	TRBV4-3	NA	TRBD1	TRBJ2-1
CASSSSWPQFGELFF	TGTGCCAGCAGCTCTAGTTGGCCCCAATTCGGGGAGCTGTTTTTT	TRBV7-6	NA	NA	TRBJ2-2
CSAIGGTGLRYTF	TGCAGTGCCATTGGCGGGACAGGTCTTAGATACACCTTC	TRBV29-1	NA	TRBD1	TRBJ1-2
CASSLEVTGGWYNEQFF	TGTGCCAGCAGCTTGGAGGTAACGGGAGGTTGGTACAATGAGCAGTTCTTC	TRBV5-6	NA	TRBD2	TRBJ2-1
CASSYDWDSLSGNTIYF	TGTGCCAGCAGTTACGACTGGGACAGTCTCTCTGGAAACACCATATATTTT	TRBV6-7	NA	TRBD1	TRBJ1-3
CASSGTGGRGTEAFF	TGTGCCAGCAGCGGGACAGGGGGCAGGGGCACTGAAGCTTTCTTT	TRBV6-5	NA	TRBD1	TRBJ1-1
CASSRPQGQGGVGAEAFF	TGTGCCAGCAGCAGACCTCAAGGGCAGGGAGGTGTAGGTGCTGAAGCTTTCTTT	TRBV11-3	NA	NA	TRBJ1-1
CASSLEGGSHYEQYF	TGTGCCAGCAGCTTAGAGGGCGGGAGTCACTACGAGCAGTACTTC	TRBV7-2	NA	TRBD2	TRBJ2-7
CASSFELLEETQYF	TGTGCCAGCAGCTTCGAACTACTTGAAGAGACCCAGTACTTC	TRBV7-6	once	NA	TRBJ2-5
CASSPTALSGANVLTF	TGTGCCAGCAGCCCGACAGCCCTTTCTGGGGCCAACGTCCTGACTTTC	TRBV27	NA	NA	TRBJ2-6
CASSAGVVHNEQFF	TGCGCCAGCAGCGCGGGAGTGGTTCACAATGAGCAGTTCTTC	TRBV10-1	NA	TRBD2	TRBJ2-1
CASSQEWREEQFF	TGCGCCAGCAGCCAAGAGTGGAGGGAGGAGCAGTTCTTC	TRBV4-3	NA	NA	TRBJ2-1
CASSPPDRVSYEQYF	TGTGCCAGCTCACCACCGGACAGGGTCTCCTACGAGCAGTACTTC	TRBV18	few	TRBD1	TRBJ2-7
CASSFPGQGFGETQYF	TGTGCCAGCAGTTTCCCGGGACAGGGGTTTGGAGAGACCCAGTACTTC	TRBV11-2	NA	TRBD1	TRBJ2-5
CASAQGSFSNQPQHF	TGTGCTAGTGCCCAGGGATCGTTCAGCAATCAGCCCCAGCATTTT	TRBV12-5	NA	NA	TRBJ1-5
CASSEDHRFSYEQYF	TGTGCCAGCAGTGAAGACCACAGATTCTCCTACGAGCAGTACTTC	TRBV2	NA	NA	TRBJ2-7
CASTGGPTNEKLFF	TGTGCCTCGACCGGAGGGCCAACTAATGAAAAACTGTTTTTT	TRBV10-3	few	NA	TRBJ1-4
CASSSLRGSGSTDTQYF	TGTGCCAGCAGCTCTCTGCGGGGTAGCGGAAGCACAGATACGCAGTATTTT	TRBV7-9	NA	NA	TRBJ2-3